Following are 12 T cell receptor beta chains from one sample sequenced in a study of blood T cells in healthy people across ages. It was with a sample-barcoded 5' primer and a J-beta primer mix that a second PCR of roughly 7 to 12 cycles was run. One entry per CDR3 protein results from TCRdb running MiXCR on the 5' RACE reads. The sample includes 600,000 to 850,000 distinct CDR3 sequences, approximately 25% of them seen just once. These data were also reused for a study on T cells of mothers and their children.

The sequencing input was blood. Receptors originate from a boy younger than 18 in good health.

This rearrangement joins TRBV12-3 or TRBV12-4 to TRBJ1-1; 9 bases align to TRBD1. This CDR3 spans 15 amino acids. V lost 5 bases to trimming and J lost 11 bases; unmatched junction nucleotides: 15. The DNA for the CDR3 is TGTGCCAGCAGTGATCCCGGGACAGGGACTCTCGGGGCTTTCTTT. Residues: CASSDPGTGTLGAFF.

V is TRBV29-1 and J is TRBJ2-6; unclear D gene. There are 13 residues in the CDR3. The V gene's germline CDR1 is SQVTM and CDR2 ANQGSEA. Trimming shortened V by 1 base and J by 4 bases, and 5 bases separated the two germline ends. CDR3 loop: CSVEGQGANVLTF. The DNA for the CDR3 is TGCAGCGTTGAAGGGCAAGGGGCCAACGTCCTGACTTTC.

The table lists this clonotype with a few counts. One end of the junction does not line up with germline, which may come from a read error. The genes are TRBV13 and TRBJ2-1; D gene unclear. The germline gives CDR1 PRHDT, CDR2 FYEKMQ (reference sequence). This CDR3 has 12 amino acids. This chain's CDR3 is CASNLDYSSLFF. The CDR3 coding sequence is TGTGCCAGCAACTTAGATTATTCTTCGCTGTTCTTC.

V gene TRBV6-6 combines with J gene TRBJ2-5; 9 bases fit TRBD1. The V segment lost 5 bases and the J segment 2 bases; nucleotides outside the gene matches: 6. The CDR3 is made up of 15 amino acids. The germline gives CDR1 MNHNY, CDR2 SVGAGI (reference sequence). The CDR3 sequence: CASSNDRGRQETQYF. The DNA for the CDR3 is TGTGCCAGCAGTAACGACAGGGGGAGACAAGAGACCCAGTACTTC.

CDR3 bases: TGTGCCAGCAGCGTTACGACTCTTCCCTACGAGCAGTACTTC. Translated, it gives CASSVTTLPYEQYF. The V gene is TRBV9, the J gene TRBJ2-7; D is undetermined. Trimming pared 2 bases from V and 2 bases from J, leaving 11 bases between. This CDR3 has 14 amino acids. Germline values: CDR1 SGDLS, CDR2 YYNGEE.

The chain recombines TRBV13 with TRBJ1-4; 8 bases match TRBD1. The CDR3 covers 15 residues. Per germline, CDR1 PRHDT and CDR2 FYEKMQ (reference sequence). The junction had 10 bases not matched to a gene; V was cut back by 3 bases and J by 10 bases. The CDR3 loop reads CASSFSSDRVGKLFF. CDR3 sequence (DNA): TGTGCCAGCAGCTTCAGCTCGGACAGGGTGGGAAAACTGTTTTTT. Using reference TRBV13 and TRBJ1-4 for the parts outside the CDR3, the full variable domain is AAGVIQSPRHLIKEKRETATLKCYPIPRHDTVYWYQQGPGQDPQFLISFYEKMQSDKGSIPDRFSAQQFSDYHSELNMSSLELGDSALYFCASSFSSDRVGKLFFGSGTQLSVL.

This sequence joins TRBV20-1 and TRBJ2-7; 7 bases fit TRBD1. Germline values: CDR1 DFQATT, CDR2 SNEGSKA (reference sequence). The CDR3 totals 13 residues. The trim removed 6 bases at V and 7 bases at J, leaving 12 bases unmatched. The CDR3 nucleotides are TGCAGTGCAACAGGGGTAGGGGTTGGGGAGCAGTACTTC. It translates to CSATGVGVGEQYF.

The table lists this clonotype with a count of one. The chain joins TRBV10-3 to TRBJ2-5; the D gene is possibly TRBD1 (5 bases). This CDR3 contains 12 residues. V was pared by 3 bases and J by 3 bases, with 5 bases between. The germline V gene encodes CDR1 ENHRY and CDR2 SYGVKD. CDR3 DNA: TGTGCCATCAGTGAAGGGGAAGAGACCCAGTACTTC. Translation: CAISEGEETQYF.

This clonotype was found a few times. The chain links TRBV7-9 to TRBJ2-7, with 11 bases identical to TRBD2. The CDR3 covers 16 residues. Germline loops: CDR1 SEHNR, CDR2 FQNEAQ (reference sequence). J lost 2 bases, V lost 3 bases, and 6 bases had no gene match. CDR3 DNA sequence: TGTGCCAGCAGCTTTACTAGCGGGGGCCCTACCTACGAGCAGTACTTC. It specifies CASSFTSGGPTYEQYF.

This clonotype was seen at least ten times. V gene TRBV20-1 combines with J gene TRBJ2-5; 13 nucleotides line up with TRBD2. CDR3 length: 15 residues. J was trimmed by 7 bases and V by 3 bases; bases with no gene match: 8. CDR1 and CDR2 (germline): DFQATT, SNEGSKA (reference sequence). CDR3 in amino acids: CSASPTSGGPGTQYF. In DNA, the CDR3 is TGCAGTGCTAGTCCGACTAGCGGGGGGCCAGGGACCCAGTACTTC.

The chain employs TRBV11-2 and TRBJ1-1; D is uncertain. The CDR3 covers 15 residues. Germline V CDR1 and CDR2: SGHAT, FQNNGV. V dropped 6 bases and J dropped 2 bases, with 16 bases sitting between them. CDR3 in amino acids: CASSPPATSNTEAFF. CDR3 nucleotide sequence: TGTGCCAGCAGTCCCCCCGCCACCTCCAACACTGAAGCTTTCTTT.

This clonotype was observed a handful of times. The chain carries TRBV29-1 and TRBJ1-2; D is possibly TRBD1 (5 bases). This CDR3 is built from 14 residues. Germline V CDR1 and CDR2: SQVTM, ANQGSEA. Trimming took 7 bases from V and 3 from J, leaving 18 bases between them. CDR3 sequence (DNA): TGCAGCGCCCAAGCGGTGCAGGGCGACTATGGCTACACCTTC. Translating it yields CSAQAVQGDYGYTF.